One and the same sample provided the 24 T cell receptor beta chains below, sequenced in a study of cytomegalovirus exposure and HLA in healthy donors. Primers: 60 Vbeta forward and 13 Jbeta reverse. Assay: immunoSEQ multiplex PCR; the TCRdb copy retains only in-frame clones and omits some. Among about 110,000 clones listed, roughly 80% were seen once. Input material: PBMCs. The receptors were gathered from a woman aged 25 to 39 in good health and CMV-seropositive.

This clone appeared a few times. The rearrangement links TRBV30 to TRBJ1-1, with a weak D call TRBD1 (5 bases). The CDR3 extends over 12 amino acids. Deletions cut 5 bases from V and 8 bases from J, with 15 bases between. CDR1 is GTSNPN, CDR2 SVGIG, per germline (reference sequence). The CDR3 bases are TGTGCCTGGGCTACCCAGGGTCTAGAAGCTTTCTTT. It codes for CAWATQGLEAFF.

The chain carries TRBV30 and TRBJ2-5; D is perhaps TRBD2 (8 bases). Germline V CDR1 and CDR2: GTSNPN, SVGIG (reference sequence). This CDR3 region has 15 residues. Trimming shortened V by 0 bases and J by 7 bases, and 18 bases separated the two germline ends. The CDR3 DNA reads TGTGCCTGGAGTGTAACAGGGGCCCGGGGGGGGACCCAGTACTTC. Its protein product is CAWSVTGARGGTQYF. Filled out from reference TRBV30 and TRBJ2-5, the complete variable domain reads SQTIHQWPATLVQPVGSPLSLECTVEGTSNPNLYWYRQAAGRGLQLLFYSVGIGQISSEVPQNLSASRPQDRQFILSSKKLLLSDSGFYLCAWSVTGARGGTQYFGPGTRLLVL.

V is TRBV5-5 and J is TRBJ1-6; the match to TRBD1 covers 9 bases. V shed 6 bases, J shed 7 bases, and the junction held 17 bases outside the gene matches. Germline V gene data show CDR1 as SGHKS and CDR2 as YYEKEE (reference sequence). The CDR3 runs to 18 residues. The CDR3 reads CASTSTGQGNPWNSPLHF. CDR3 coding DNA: TGTGCCAGCACATCTACCGGACAGGGGAACCCCTGGAATTCACCCCTCCACTTT.

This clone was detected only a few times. The CDR3 loop is CASSATGLVSFF. The CDR3 DNA sequence: TGTGCCAGCAGCGCCACGGGACTAGTGTCGTTCTTC. The chain joins TRBV5-8 to TRBJ2-1; 8 bases agree with TRBD2. J was trimmed by 15 bases and V by 4 bases; bases with no gene match: 9. This CDR3 spans 12 amino acids. Per the germline V gene, CDR1 is SGHTS and CDR2 is YDEGEE. The full variable domain, rest sourced from reference TRBV5-8 and TRBJ2-1, is EAGVTQSPTHLIKTRGQQATLRCSPISGHTSVYWYQQALGLGLQFLLWYDEGEERNRGNFPPRFSGRQFPNYSSELNVNALELEDSALYLCASSATGLVSFFGPGTRLTVL.

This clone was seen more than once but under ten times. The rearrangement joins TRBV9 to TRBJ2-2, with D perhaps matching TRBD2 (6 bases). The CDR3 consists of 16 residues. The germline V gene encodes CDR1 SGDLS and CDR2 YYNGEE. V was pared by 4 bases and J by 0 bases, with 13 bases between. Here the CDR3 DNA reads TGTGCCAGCAGCCCCCGTGGAGGGGCGAACACCGGGGAGCTGTTTTTT. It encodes CASSPRGGANTGELFF.

CDR3: CASSYDWNTGELFF. The CDR3 DNA sequence: TGTGCCAGCAGCTACGACTGGAACACCGGGGAGCTGTTTTTT. V is TRBV7-8 and J is TRBJ2-2; D not certain. The CDR3 is made up of 14 amino acids. Germline assignment: CDR1 SGHVS and CDR2 FQNEAQ. Trimming took 4 bases from V and 1 from J, leaving 7 bases between them.

The CDR3 DNA is TGTGCCAGCACCGAGAACAGGGTGGATGGCTACACCTTC. It codes for CASTENRVDGYTF. V usage is TRBV5-6 and J usage is TRBJ1-2; TRBD1 is a possible D gene (6 bases). This CDR3 is built from 13 residues. In germline, CDR1 is SGHDT, CDR2 YYEEEE. Trimming removed 6 bases at V and 6 bases at J, with 15 bases between.

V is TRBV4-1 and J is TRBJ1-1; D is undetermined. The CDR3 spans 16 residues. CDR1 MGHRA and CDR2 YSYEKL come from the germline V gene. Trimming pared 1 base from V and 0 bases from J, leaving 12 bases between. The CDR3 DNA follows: TGCGCCAGCAGCCAAGTTGGTCCCGGGGTGAACACTGAAGCTTTCTTT. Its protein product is CASSQVGPGVNTEAFF.

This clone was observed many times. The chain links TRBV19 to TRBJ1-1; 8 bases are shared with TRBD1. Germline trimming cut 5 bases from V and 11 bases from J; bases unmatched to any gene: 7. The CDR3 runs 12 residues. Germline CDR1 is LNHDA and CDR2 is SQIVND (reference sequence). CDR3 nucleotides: TGTGCCAGTAGTTCCCACAGGGGGAATGCTTTCTTT. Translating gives CASSSHRGNAFF.

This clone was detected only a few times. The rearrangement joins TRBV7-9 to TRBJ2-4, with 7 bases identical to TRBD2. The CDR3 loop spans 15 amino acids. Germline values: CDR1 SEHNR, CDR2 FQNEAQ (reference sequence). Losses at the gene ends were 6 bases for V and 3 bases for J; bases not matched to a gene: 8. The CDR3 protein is CASSWEGLDKNIQYF. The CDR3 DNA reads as TGTGCCAGCAGTTGGGAGGGGTTAGACAAAAACATTCAGTACTTC.

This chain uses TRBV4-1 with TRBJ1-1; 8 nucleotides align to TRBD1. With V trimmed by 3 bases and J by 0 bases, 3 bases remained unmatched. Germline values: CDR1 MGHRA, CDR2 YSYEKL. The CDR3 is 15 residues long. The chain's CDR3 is CASSHWTGLNTEAFF. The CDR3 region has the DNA TGCGCCAGCAGCCACTGGACAGGGTTGAACACTGAAGCTTTCTTT.

CDR3 coding DNA: TGTGCCAGCAGTCGCCCGGGACAGGGGAATTCACCCCTCCACTTT. Its protein product is CASSRPGQGNSPLHF. The V call is TRBV6-5, the J call TRBJ1-6, with 10 bases fitting TRBD1. This CDR3 has 15 residues. The junction had 5 bases not matched to a gene; V was cut back by 5 bases and J by 7 bases. Germline CDR1 reads MNHEY; CDR2 reads SVGAGI.

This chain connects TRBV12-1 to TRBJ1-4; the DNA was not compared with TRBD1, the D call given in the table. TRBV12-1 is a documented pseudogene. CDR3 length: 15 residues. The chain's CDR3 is CASSSYRVTNEKLFF. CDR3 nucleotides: TGTGCCAGCAGCTCCTACAGGGTGACTAATGAAAAACTGTTTTTT.

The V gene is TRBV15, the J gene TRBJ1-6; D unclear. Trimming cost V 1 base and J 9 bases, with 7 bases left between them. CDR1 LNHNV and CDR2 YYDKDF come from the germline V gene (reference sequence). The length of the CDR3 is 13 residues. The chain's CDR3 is CATSRGGGSPLHF. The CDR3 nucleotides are TGTGCCACCAGCAGAGGAGGTGGTTCACCCCTCCACTTT.

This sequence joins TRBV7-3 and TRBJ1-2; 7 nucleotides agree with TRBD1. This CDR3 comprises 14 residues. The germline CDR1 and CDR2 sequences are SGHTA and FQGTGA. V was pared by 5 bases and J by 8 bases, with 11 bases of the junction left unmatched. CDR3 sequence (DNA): TGTGCCAGCAGCCTAAGACAGGGCGAGACAGGCTACACCTTC. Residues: CASSLRQGETGYTF.

CDR3 nucleotide sequence: TGTGCCAGCAGCGAGGGAGTTGCAGATACGCAGTATTTT. Protein product: CASSEGVADTQYF. The V gene is TRBV9, the J gene TRBJ2-3, with a weak D call TRBD2 (5 bases). Per germline, CDR1 SGDLS and CDR2 YYNGEE. This CDR3 contains 13 residues. The V end lost 3 bases, the J end lost 4 bases, and 9 bases lay between the germline ends.

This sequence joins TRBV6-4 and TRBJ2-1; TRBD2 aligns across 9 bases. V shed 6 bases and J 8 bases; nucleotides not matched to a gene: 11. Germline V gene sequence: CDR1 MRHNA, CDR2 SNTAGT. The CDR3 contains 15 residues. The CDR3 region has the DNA TGTGCCAGCAGAAAACTAGCGGGCCCTCTGGATGAGCAGTTCTTC. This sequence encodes CASRKLAGPLDEQFF.

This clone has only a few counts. CDR3 sequence: CASEGTSGSWSDTQYF. In DNA, the CDR3 is TGTGCCAGCGAGGGGACTAGCGGGAGTTGGTCAGATACGCAGTATTTT. The gene calls are TRBV4-2 and TRBJ2-3, with 14 bases lining up with TRBD2. CDR3 size: 16 residues. V lost 8 bases, J lost 4 bases, and 8 bases stayed unmatched. Germline CDR1 is LGHNA and CDR2 is YNFKEQ.

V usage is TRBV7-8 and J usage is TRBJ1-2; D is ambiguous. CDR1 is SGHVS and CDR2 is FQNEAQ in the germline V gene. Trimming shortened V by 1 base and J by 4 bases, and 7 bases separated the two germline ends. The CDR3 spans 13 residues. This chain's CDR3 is CASSLGVAYGYTF. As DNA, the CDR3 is TGTGCCAGCAGCTTAGGAGTTGCCTATGGCTACACCTTC. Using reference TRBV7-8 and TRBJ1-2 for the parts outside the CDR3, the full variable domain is GAGVSQSPRYKVAKRGQDVALRCDPISGHVSLFWYQQALGQGPEFLTYFQNEAQLDKSGLPSDRFFAERPEGSVSTLKIQRTQQEDSAVYLCASSLGVAYGYTFGSGTRLTVV.

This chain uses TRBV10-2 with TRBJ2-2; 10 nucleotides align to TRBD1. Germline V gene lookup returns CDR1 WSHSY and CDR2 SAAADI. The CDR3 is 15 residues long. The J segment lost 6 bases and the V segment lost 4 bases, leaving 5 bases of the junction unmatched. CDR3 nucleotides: TGCGCCAGCAGTGCCGGGACAGGGGCCCCCGGGGAGCTGTTTTTT. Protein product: CASSAGTGAPGELFF.

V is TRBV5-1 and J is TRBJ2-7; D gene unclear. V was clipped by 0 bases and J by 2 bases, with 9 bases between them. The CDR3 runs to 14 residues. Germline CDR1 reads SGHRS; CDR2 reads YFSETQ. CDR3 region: CASSLVGGTYEQYF. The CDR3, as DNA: TGCGCCAGCAGCTTGGTTGGCGGAACCTACGAGCAGTACTTC.

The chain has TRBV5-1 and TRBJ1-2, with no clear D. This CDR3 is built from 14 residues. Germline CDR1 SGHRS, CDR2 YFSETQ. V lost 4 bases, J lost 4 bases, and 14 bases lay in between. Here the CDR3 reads CASSVTRMTYGYTF. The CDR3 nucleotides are TGCGCCAGCAGCGTTACCAGGATGACCTATGGCTACACCTTC.

CDR3 amino acids: CASSSRLTEAFF. In DNA form, the CDR3 reads TGTGCCAGCAGCTCACGGTTGACTGAAGCTTTCTTT. This rearrangement joins TRBV5-6 to TRBJ1-1; D call uncertain. In germline, CDR1 is SGHDT, CDR2 YYEEEE. This CDR3 comprises 12 residues. The germline V and J ends were trimmed by 3 bases and 5 bases, with 8 bases remaining between them.

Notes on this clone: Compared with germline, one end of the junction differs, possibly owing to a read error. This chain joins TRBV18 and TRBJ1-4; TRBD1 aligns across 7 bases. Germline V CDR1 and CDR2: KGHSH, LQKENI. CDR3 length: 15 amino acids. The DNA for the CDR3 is TGTGCCAGCTCACCACGGACAGGACAAAATGAAAAACCGTTTTTT. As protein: CASSPRTGQNEKPFF.